This T cell receptor (beta chain) was recorded in a study of blood T cell repertoires in COVID-19. Study information: There were acute and convalescent COVID-19 samples, and they came from the United States, Italy and Spain. T cells, B-cell-depleted T cells, or PBMCs provided the cDNA or gDNA that served as material.

V lost 6 bases to trimming and J lost 6 bases, with 15 bases between them. The CDR3 has 13 amino acids. The V gene's germline CDR1 is KGHSH and CDR2 LQKENI. In the original processing: Amplification of reference gene primers provided the estimated nucleated cell counts. The protocol was immunoSEQ multiplex PCR, while the TCRdb copy is restricted to in-frame clones and leaves out a portion. The V and J calls and clone size were taken over from that table, and D and trimming were inferred from the DNA. The profile shows 200,000 to 250,000 clones, more than 65% of them singletons. The sequencing input was peripheral blood. The clonotype was recovered from a woman older than 75 with acute or convalescent COVID-19. V gene TRBV18 combines with J gene TRBJ2-7; D gene uncertain. DNA for the CDR3: TGTGCCAGCTCTCCTGGGTCCGGGTCCGAGCAGTACTTC. Translating it yields CASSPGSGSEQYF.